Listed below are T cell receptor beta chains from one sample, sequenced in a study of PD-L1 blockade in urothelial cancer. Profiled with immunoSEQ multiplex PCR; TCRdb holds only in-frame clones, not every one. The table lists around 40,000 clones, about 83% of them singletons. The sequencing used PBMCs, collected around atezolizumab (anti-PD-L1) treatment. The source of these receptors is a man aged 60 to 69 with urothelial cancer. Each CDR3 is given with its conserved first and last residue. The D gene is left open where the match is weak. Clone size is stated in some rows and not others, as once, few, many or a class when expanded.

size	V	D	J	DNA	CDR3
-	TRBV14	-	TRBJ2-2	TGTGCCAGCAGCCAAGAAGTACAGGGCATCGGGGAGCTGTTTTTT	CASSQEVQGIGELFF
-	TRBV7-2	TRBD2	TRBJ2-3	TGTGCCAGCAGCCTTGGACTAGCGGGACTCGCAGATACGCAGTATTTT	CASSLGLAGLADTQYF
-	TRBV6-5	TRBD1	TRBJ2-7	TGTGCCAGCAGACTCCGGGACAGGGGGCAATACGAGCAGTACTTC	CASRLRDRGQYEQYF
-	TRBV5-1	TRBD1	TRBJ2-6	TGCGCCAGCAGCCAGATACAGGGGACTGGGGCCAACGTCCTGACTTTC	CASSQIQGTGANVLTF
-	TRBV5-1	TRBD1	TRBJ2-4	TGCGCCAGCAGCTTGGGAGGGACAGGGGAAATTCAGTACTTC	CASSLGGTGEIQYF
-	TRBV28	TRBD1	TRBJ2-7	TGTGCCAGCAGTCGAACAGGGGTTAACTCCTACGAGCAGTACTTC	CASSRTGVNSYEQYF
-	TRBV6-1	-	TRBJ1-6	TGTGCCAGCAGCCTCCAGGGGCCACCTAATTCACCCCTCCACTTT	CASSLQGPPNSPLHF
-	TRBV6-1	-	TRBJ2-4	TGTGCCAGCAGTGAACAGGGATACATTCAGTACTTC	CASSEQGYIQYF
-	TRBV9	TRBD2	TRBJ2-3	TGTGCCAGCAGCGTGGCCGTAGGGACTAGCGGGGCGTGGGGCACAGATACGCAGTATTTT	CASSVAVGTSGAWGTDTQYF
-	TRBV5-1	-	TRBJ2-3	TGCGCCAGCAGCCGGGACAACCCATCAGATACGCAGTATTTT	CASSRDNPSDTQYF
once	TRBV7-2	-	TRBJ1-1	TGTGCCAGCAGCTTCAAGGGTCGGGGCACTGAAGCTTTCTTT	CASSFKGRGTEAFF
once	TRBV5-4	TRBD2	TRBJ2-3	TGTGCCAGCAGCTGGCCCGTAGCGGGGGGGCCTGATACGCAGTATTTT	CASSWPVAGGPDTQYF
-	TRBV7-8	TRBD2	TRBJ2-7	TGTGCCAGCAGCTTAGAGGTCAGGGGACTAGCGGGACCATCCGAGCAGTACTTC	CASSLEVRGLAGPSEQYF
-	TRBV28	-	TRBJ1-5	TGTGCCAGCAGTCTAACAGGGTCGGGGCAGCCCCAGCATTTT	CASSLTGSGQPQHF
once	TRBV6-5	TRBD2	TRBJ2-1	TGTGCCAGCAGTAAGACTAGCGGGAGTCGGGTTGAGCAGTTCTTC	CASSKTSGSRVEQFF
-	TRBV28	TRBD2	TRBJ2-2	TGTGCCAGCCGCTCCCTCAGCGGGACGAACACCGGGGAGCTGTTTTTT	CASRSLSGTNTGELFF
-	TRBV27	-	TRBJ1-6	TGTGCCAGCAGTGTGCAGGGTTATAATTCACCCCTCCACTTT	CASSVQGYNSPLHF
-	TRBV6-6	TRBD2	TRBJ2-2	TGTGCCAGCAGTCGACTAGCGGACGACACCGGGGAGCTGTTTTTT	CASSRLADDTGELFF
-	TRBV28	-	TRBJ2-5	TGTGCCAGCAGTAAAAGGGGACTTCGGGGCAAAGAGACCCAGTACTTC	CASSKRGLRGKETQYF
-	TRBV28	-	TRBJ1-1	TGTGCCAGCAGCCGATCCGGACAGAATAGTTTGAGAGCTTTCTTT	CASSRSGQNSLRAFF
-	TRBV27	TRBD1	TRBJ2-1	TGTGCCAGCAGTATCCAACAGGGGGCGGGTGAGCAGTTCTTC	CASSIQQGAGEQFF
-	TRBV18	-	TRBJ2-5	TGTGCCAGCTCACCTGCGGGGCCAGAGACCCAGTACTTC	CASSPAGPETQYF
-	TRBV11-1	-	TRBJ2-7	TGTGCCAGCAGCCTGGAGGGACAGCCTAGCTTC	CASSLEGQPSF
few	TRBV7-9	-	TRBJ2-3	TGTGCCAGCAGCGATAGCGGAACAGATACGCAGTATTTT	CASSDSGTDTQYF
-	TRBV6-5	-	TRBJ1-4	TGTGCCAGCAGTTACGGAGACTTTTCAACTAATGAAAAACTGTTTTTT	CASSYGDFSTNEKLFF
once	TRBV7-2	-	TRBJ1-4	TGTGCCAGCAGCTTAGGCGGGCAGACTAATGAAAAACTGTTTTTT	CASSLGGQTNEKLFF
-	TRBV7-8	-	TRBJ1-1	TGTGCCAGCAGGATATCAGGGGTCACTGAAGCTTTCTTT	CASRISGVTEAFF
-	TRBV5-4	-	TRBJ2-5	TGTGCCAGCAGCTTGAGCAGGGGTGATAGTGAGACCCAGTACTTC	CASSLSRGDSETQYF
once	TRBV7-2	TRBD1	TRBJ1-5	TGTGCCAGCAGCTCTCGAGACAGGGTTAGCAATCAGCCCCAGCATTTT	CASSSRDRVSNQPQHF
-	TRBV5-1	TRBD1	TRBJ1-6	TGCGCCAGCAGCTTGGGGACAGGGAATAATTCACCCCTCCACTTT	CASSLGTGNNSPLHF
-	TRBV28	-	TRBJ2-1	TGTGCCAGCAGTTTAAGCTATGAGCAGTTCTTC	CASSLSYEQFF
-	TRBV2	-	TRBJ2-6	TGTGCCAGCCACCGACTGGGGGCCAACGTCCTGACTTTC	CASHRLGANVLTF
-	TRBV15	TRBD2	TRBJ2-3	TGTGCCACCAGCTCACGGACTAGCGGGAGCACAGATACGCAGTATTTT	CATSSRTSGSTDTQYF
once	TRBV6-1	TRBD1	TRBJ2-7	TGTGCCAGCAGTGACCTCTCCCGGACAGGCTACGAGCAGTACTTC	CASSDLSRTGYEQYF
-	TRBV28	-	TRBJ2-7	TGTGCCAGCAGTTTTCCCGACAGTCGCGGTGGTGGGCAGTACTTC	CASSFPDSRGGGQYF
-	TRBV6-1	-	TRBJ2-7	TGTGCCAGCAGTGTGCGACATCAATTCTACGAGCAGTACTTC	CASSVRHQFYEQYF
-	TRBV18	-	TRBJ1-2	TGTGCCAGCTCACCATCAGGCTATGGCTACACCTTC	CASSPSGYGYTF
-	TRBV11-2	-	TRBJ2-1	TGTGCCAGCAGCTTAGACCCTAGAACCAATGAGCAGTTCTTC	CASSLDPRTNEQFF
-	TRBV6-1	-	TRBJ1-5	TGTGCCAGCAGTGGTCCTGCAGGGACTTATAGCAATCAGCCCCAGCATTTT	CASSGPAGTYSNQPQHF
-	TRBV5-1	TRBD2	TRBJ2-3	TGCGCCAGCAGCGCCCGGCCCACTAGCGGCAGCACAGATACGCAGTATTTT	CASSARPTSGSTDTQYF
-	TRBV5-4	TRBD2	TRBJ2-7	TGTGCCAGCAGCGGGGGGGGACTGGGCACCTACGAGCAGTACTTC	CASSGGGLGTYEQYF
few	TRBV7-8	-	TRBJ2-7	TGTGCCAGCAGCTTAGGAGGGACACGGTGGGAGCAGTACTTC	CASSLGGTRWEQYF
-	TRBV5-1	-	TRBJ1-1	TGCGCCAGCAGTGAGGGGCAGGGGAAGACTGAAGCTTTCTTT	CASSEGQGKTEAFF
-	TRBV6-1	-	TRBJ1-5	TGTGCCAGCAGTGAAGAGACTGTGACCCAGCATTTT	CASSEETVTQHF
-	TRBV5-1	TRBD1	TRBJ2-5	TGCGCCAGCAGCTTGGGTGCAGGGGGCTGGGAGACCCAGTACTTC	CASSLGAGGWETQYF
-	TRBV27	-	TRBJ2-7	TGTGCCAGCAACCGGGTAAGGCAGAACGCCCTTACCGGATACGAGCAGTACTTC	CASNRVRQNALTGYEQYF
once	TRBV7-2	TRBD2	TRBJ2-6	TGTGCCGCGGGGGGGGCTGGGGCCAACGTCCTGACTTTC	CAAGGAGANVLTF
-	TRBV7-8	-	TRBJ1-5	TGTGCCAGCAGCTTAGCGCGTAGCAATCAGCCCCAGCATTTT	CASSLARSNQPQHF
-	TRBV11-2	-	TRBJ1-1	TGTGCCAGCAGCCTGCGGGGGACTGGAGCTTTCTTT	CASSLRGTGAFF
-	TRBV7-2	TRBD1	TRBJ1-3	TGTGCCAGCAGCTTCCAAGGGGGCGTGGGAAACACCATATATTTT	CASSFQGGVGNTIYF
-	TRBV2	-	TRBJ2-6	TGTGCCAGCAAGGAGGGCTCTGGGGCCAACGTCCTGACTTTC	CASKEGSGANVLTF
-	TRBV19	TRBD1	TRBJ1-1	TGTGCCAGTAGTATAAAGGGACAGGGATTATTTGAAGCTTTCTTT	CASSIKGQGLFEAFF
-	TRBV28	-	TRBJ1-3	TGTGCCAGCAGTCCCAACAGGGCGGTCGGAAACACCATATATTTT	CASSPNRAVGNTIYF
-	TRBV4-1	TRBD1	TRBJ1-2	TGCGCCAGCAGCCAGGGACAGGGGGCCCTTGGCTACACCTTC	CASSQGQGALGYTF
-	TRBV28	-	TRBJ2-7	TGTGCCAGCAGTTTCGGCTCCTACGAGCAGTACTTC	CASSFGSYEQYF
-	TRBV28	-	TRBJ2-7	TGTGCCAGCAGTTTTTTGACAGACTCTTTCTACGAGCAGTACTTC	CASSFLTDSFYEQYF
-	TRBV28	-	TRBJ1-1	TGTGCCAGCAGACCTGACAGAACTGAAGCTTTCTTT	CASRPDRTEAFF